This T cell receptor (beta chain) was identified in a study of tumor-infiltrating lymphocytes in primary liver carcinoma. Study at large: The patients included men and women who were aged 30 to 69 years. Findings and caveats of the study: Significantly greater top-250-clone fractions characterized tumors relative to blood (p = 0.039).

Reverse transcription of roughly 0.45 ug total RNA with a constant-region primer produced TCR beta cDNA. Libraries of TCR beta came from three nested multiplex PCR rounds with slightly modified ARM-PCR. TRBV1-TRBV30 forward primers and a C-beta reverse primer were used in the first two PCR rounds, which each ran for about 10 cycles. TCRdb reprocessed the multiplex PCR reads via MiXCR and lists one record per CDR3 protein. The sample yields just under 95,000 distinct CDR3 sequences, just over 65% seen once. Co-extracted RNA and DNA came from roughly 20-30 mg of unsorted bulk tissue. The CDR3 has 13 residues. Per the germline V gene, CDR1 is MDHEN and CDR2 is SYDVKM. V lost 1 base and J lost 9, with 10 bases in between. About this clonotype: As yet, its antigen is unknown.

This sequence joins TRBV28 and TRBJ2-1; D gene ambiguous. The sample consisted of tumor-adjacent normal liver tissue. The TCR was taken from a man between 35 and 55 years old with primary liver carcinoma and hepatitis B virus infection. CDR3 loop: CASSLSPRPEQFF. The CDR3 DNA follows: TGTGCCAGCAGTTTATCCCCCCGGCCTGAGCAGTTCTTC.